This T cell receptor (beta chain) emerged from a study of blood T cell repertoires in COVID-19. In the authors' methods: Amplification of reference gene primers provided the estimated nucleated cell counts. Profiling relied on immunoSEQ multiplex PCR, and the TCRdb table lists in-frame clones only, not all of them. V and J calls and clone size come straight from that table; D and trimming were deduced from the DNA. The sample has a few hundred thousand clones, around 86% seen once. The sample consisted of peripheral blood. The source is a man between 60 and 70 years old with acute or convalescent COVID-19.

The CDR3 coding sequence is TGCGCCAGCAGCCGCCAGGGAGGCAAGCAGTACTTC. Protein: CASSRQGGKQYF. This chain uses TRBV4-1 with TRBJ2-7; possibly TRBD2 for D (6 bases). Trimming shortened V by 4 bases and J by 8 bases, and 12 bases separated the two germline ends. The CDR3 is 12 amino acids. From germline, CDR1 is MGHRA and CDR2 YSYEKL.